This T cell receptor beta chain was identified in a study of blood T cell repertoires in COVID-19. The V segment lost 3 bases and the J segment 5 bases; nucleotides outside the gene matches: 9. From germline, CDR1 is LGHDT and CDR2 YNNKEL (reference sequence). The length of the CDR3 is 15 residues. The assay was immunoSEQ multiplex PCR, and TCRdb's table has in-frame clones only and misses some. The repertoire holds around 80,000 clones, with around three quarters as singletons. The chain recombines TRBV3-1 (or the pseudogene TRBV3-2) with TRBJ2-7; 8 bases line up with TRBD1. The sequence was collected from a woman aged 70-85 years with acute or convalescent COVID-19. The specimen was peripheral blood. The CDR3 loop is CASSQEDRVINEQYF. DNA for the CDR3: TGTGCCAGCAGCCAGGAGGACAGGGTAATCAACGAGCAGTACTTC.